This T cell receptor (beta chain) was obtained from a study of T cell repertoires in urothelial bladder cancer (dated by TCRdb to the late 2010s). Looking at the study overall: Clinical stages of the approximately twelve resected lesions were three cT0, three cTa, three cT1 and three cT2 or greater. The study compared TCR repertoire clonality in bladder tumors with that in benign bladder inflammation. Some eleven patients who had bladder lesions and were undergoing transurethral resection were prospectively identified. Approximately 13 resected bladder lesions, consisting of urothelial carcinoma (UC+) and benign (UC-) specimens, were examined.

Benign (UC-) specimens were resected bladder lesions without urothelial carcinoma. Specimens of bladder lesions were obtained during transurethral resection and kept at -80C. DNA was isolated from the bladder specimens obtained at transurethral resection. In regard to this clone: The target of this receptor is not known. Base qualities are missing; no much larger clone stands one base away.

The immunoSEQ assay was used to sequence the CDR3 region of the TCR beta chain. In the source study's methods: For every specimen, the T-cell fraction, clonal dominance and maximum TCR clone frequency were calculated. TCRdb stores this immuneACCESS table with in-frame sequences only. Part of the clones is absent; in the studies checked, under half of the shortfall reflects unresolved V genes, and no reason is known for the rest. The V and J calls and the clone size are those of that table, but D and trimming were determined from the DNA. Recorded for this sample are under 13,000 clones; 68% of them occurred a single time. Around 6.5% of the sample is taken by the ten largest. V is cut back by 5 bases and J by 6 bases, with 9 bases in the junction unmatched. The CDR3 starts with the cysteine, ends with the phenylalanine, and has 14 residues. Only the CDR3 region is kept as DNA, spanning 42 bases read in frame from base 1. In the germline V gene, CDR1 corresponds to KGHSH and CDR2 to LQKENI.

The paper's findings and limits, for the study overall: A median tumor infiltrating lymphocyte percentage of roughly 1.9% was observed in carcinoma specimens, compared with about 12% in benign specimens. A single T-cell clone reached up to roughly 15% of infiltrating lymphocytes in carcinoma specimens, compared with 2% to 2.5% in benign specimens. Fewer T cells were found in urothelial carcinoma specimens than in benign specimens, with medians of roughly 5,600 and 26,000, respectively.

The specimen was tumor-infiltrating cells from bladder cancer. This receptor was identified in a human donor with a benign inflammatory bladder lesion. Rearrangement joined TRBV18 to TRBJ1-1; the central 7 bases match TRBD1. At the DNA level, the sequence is TGTGCCAGCTCATCCCCTGACAGGGCCTCTGAAGCTTTCTTT. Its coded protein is CASSSPDRASEAFF.